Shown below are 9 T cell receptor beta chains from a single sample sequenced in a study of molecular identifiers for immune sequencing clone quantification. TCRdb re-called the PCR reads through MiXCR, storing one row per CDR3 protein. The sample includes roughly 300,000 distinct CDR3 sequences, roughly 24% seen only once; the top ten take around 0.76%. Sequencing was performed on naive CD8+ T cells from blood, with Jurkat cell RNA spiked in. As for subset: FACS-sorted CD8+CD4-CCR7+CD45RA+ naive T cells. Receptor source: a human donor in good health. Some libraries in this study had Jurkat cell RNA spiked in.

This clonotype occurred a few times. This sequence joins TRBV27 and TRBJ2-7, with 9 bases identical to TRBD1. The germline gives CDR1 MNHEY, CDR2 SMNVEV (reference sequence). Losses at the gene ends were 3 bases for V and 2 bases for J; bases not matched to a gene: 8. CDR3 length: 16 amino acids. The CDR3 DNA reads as TGTGCCAGCAGTTTGATTGCGGGACAGGGTCCCTACGAGCAGTACTTC. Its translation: CASSLIAGQGPYEQYF.

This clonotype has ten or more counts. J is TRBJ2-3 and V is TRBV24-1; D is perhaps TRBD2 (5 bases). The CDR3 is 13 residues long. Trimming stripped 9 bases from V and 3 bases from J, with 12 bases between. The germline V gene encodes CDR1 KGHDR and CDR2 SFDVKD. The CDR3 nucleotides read TGTGCCACCGAACACCGGGGTACAGATACGCAGTATTTT. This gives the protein CATEHRGTDTQYF.

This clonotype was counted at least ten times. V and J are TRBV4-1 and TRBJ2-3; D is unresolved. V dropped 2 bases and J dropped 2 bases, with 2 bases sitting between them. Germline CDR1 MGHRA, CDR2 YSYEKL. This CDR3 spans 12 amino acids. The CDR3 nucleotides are TGCGCCAGCAGCCAAAACACAGATACGCAGTATTTT. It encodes CASSQNTDTQYF.

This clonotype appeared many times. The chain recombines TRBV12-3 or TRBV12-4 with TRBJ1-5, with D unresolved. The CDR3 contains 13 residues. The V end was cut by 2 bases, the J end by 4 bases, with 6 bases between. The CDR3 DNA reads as TGTGCCAGCAGTTTAAACGGGAATCAGCCCCAGCATTTT. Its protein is CASSLNGNQPQHF.

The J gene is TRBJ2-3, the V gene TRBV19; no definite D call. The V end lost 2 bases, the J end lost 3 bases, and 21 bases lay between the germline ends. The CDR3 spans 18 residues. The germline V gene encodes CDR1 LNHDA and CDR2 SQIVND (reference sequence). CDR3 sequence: CASSISSSSFLPTDTQYF. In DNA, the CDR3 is TGTGCCAGTAGTATATCGAGTTCCAGTTTTCTACCTACAGATACGCAGTATTTT.

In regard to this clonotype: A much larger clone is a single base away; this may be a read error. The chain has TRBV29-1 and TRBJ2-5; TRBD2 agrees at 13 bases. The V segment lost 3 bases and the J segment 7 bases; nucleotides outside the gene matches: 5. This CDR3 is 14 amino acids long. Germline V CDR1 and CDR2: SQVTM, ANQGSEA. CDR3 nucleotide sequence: TGCAGCGTTGAGGGACTAGCGGGACAGGGGACCCAGTACTTC. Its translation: CSVEGLAGQGTQYF.

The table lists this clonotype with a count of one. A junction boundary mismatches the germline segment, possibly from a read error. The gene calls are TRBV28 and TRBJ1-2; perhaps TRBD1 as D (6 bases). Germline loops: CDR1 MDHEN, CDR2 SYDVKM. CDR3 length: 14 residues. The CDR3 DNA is TGTGCCGGCAGTCTGGGGCAGGGGAACTATGGCTACACCTTC. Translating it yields CAGSLGQGNYGYTF.

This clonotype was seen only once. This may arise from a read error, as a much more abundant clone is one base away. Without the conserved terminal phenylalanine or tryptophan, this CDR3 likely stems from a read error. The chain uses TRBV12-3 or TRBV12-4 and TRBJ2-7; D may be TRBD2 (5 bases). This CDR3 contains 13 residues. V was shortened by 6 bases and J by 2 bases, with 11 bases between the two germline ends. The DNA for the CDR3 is TGTGCCAGCAGCCCGGGGAACACCTACGAGCAGTACTAC. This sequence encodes CASSPGNTYEQYY.

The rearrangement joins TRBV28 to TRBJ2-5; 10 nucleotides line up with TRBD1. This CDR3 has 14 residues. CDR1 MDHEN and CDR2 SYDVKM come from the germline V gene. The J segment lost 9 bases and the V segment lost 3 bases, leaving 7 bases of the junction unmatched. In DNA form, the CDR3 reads TGTGCCAGCAGTTTGTTGGACAGGGGGTCACCCCAGTACTTC. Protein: CASSLLDRGSPQYF.